This T cell receptor (beta chain) was observed in a study of cytomegalovirus exposure and HLA in healthy donors. TCRdb's copy holds only in-frame clones and misses some; the assay was immunoSEQ multiplex PCR. The profile shows roughly 150,000 clones, 89% of them singletons. V lost 5 bases and J 0 bases, leaving 17 bases between the germline ends. The CDR3 covers 17 residues. Germline V gene data show CDR1 as SEHNR and CDR2 as FQNEAQ (reference sequence). Sample: PBMCs. The source of this sequence is a woman under 30 in good health and CMV-seropositive. The chain is built from TRBV7-9 and TRBJ2-1, with a tentative D call TRBD2 (6 bases). The CDR3 coding sequence is TGTGCCAGCAGCAGCCGCTGGGCGCGGGGCTCCTACAATGAGCAGTTCTTC. Translated: CASSSRWARGSYNEQFF.